This T cell receptor beta chain was captured in a study of T cell responses to AZD1222 COVID-19 vaccine. Regarding the study as a whole: Scientists sampled the repertoires only once the peak T cell response had passed. Seropositive at baseline were only a handful of AZD1222 recipients. Clonal diversity was possibly underestimated; the donors were predominantly white British and more often female. Among vaccine-associated CD4 TCRs, coverage spanned spike, with dominance at 160-218 and 743-854.

Germline trimming cut 4 bases from V and 7 bases from J; bases unmatched to any gene: 7. Germline V gene lookup returns CDR1 LNHDA and CDR2 SQIVND (reference sequence). The CDR3 is 14 residues long. Comments on this clone: What it binds is unknown.

The table came from immunoSEQ multiplex PCR; TCRdb's copy has only in-frame clones and leaves some out. The sample gives around 190,000 clones, 80% to 90% of which show up once; roughly 10% is in the top ten. This TCR came from an adult who received the AZD1222 COVID-19 vaccine. Sequenced material: peripheral blood, taken 28 days after the second AZD1222 dose. This chain connects TRBV19 to TRBJ1-1; 9 bases match TRBD1. This CDR3 reads CASSTGQGKGEAFF. The CDR3 coding sequence is TGTGCCAGTAGTACGGGACAGGGAAAAGGTGAAGCTTTCTTT.